One and the same sample provided the 14 T cell receptor beta chains below, sequenced in a study of T-cell reconstitution after alpha-beta-depleted transplantation in children. Preparation of the TCRbeta library involved a method that used unique molecular identifiers. TCRdb re-derived calls from the PCR reads in MiXCR, one entry per CDR3 protein. The sample yields fewer than 1 million distinct CDR3 sequences, around 15% seen once. The sequencing used PBMCs, mostly from graft donor cells, collected 360 days after TCRalphabeta/CD19-depleted stem cell transplant. The receptors stem from a male patient younger than 18 who had a stem cell transplant for acute lymphoblastic leukemia, so the T cells may come from the graft donor.

This clonotype has a handful of counts. This rearrangement joins TRBV2 to TRBJ2-5; D may be TRBD2 (5 bases). Trimming pared 4 bases from V and 5 bases from J, leaving 11 bases between. Germline V gene lookup returns CDR1 SNHLY and CDR2 FYNNEI. The CDR3 covers 13 residues. In DNA form, the CDR3 reads TGTGCCAGCAGTGGGGAGTCTTGGGAGACCCAGTACTTC. Its protein product is CASSGESWETQYF.

This clonotype was picked up many times. The chain joins TRBV10-3 to TRBJ2-2, with 8 bases aligning to TRBD2. The CDR3 extends over 17 amino acids. The J segment lost 5 bases and the V segment lost 6 bases, leaving 14 bases of the junction unmatched. The germline CDR1 and CDR2 sequences are ENHRY and SYGVKD. The CDR3 sequence is CAISPGTRDNITGELFF. The CDR3 bases are TGTGCCATCAGCCCCGGGACTAGGGATAACATTACCGGGGAGCTGTTTTTT.

The rearrangement uses TRBV18 and TRBJ2-7; TRBD1 matches 7 bases. The germline gives CDR1 KGHSH, CDR2 LQKENI. The CDR3 runs 16 residues. V shed 3 bases, J shed 6 bases, and the junction held 14 bases outside the gene matches. As DNA, the CDR3 is TGTGCCAGCTCACCTCCTAAGGGGGCCGCCCACCGCGAGCAGTACTTC. It yields the protein CASSPPKGAAHREQYF.

The sample holds a few counts of this clonotype. This chain connects TRBV5-1 to TRBJ2-5; 10 nucleotides agree with TRBD1. The CDR3 runs to 14 residues. The ends lost 5 bases at V and 5 bases at J; junction bases unmatched: 6. From germline, CDR1 is SGHRS and CDR2 YFSETQ. The CDR3 DNA reads as TGCGCCAGCAGGTCGACAGGGGGCGGGGAGACCCAGTACTTC. Translating it yields CASRSTGGGETQYF.

The CDR3 here is CASMREATGELFF. For the CDR3, the DNA is TGTGCCAGCATGCGGGAGGCCACCGGGGAGCTGTTTTTT. V is TRBV2 and J is TRBJ2-2; the match to TRBD2 covers 8 bases. The germline V gene encodes CDR1 SNHLY and CDR2 FYNNEI. This CDR3 is 13 amino acids long. J lost 4 bases, V lost 7 bases, and 2 bases had no gene match.

The sample holds a few counts of this clonotype. The CDR3 coding sequence is TGTGCCAGCAGCTCCCGGGCCGCTAAGAGATCCTACGAGCAGTACTTC. Its protein product is CASSSRAAKRSYEQYF. This sequence joins TRBV7-9 and TRBJ2-7; D is ambiguous. CDR1 SEHNR and CDR2 FQNEAQ come from the germline V gene (reference sequence). Trimming left V 4 bases short and J 1 base short, with 17 bases between. The CDR3 sequence is 16 residues long.

V is TRBV14 and J is TRBJ1-6; TRBD1 might be the D (6 bases). V shed 4 bases and J shed 6 bases, with 19 bases lying between them. Germline V lookup: CDR1 SGHDN, CDR2 FVKESK. The CDR3 length is 17 residues. Here the CDR3 reads CASSLLTGENFNSPLHF. The CDR3 DNA sequence: TGTGCCAGCAGCCTCCTGACAGGTGAAAATTTTAATTCACCCCTCCACTTT.

This clonotype was seen a handful of times. The rearrangement joins TRBV28 to TRBJ2-6; D could derive from TRBD1 or TRBD2 (5 bases each). CDR1 and CDR2 (germline): MDHEN, SYDVKM. V was cut by 2 bases and J by 6 bases, with 20 bases left in between. The CDR3 runs to 18 residues. The CDR3 DNA is TGTGCCAGCAGTTTACGGTTCGGGGCCCCGGTAGCGGCCAACGTCCTGACTTTC. Its protein product is CASSLRFGAPVAANVLTF.

The sample holds many counts of this clonotype. V gene TRBV6-2 or TRBV6-3 combines with J gene TRBJ2-4, with 14 positions matching TRBD2. The CDR3 contains 19 residues. Germline V gene lookup returns CDR1 MNHEY and CDR2 SVGEGT. V lost 0 bases to trimming and J lost 7 bases; unmatched junction nucleotides: 11. The CDR3 coding sequence is TGTGCCAGCAGTTACTCTCGGGGGACTAGCGGGAGAGGCGGGAACATTCAGTACTTC. Its translation is CASSYSRGTSGRGGNIQYF.

The chain couples TRBV2 to TRBJ2-7, with TRBD2 as a possible D gene (5 bases). CDR3 length: 13 amino acids. V shed 4 bases and J shed 3 bases, with 10 bases lying between them. The germline V gene has CDR1 SNHLY and CDR2 FYNNEI. The CDR3 DNA reads TGTGCCAGCAGTGCCAGCGGATTCTACGAGCAGTACTTC. This gives the protein CASSASGFYEQYF. Full variable domain (outside the CDR3, taken from reference TRBV2 and TRBJ2-7): EPEVTQTPSHQVTQMGQEVILRCVPISNHLYFYWYRQILGQKVEFLVSFYNNEISEKSEIFDDQFSVERPDGSNFTLKIRSTKLEDSAMYFCASSASGFYEQYFGPGTRLTVT.

The J gene is TRBJ2-7, the V gene TRBV7-8; D possibly corresponds to TRBD2 (6 bases). CDR3 length: 16 amino acids. V was trimmed by 4 bases and J by 0 bases, leaving 16 bases between them. Germline CDR1 and CDR2: SGHVS and FQNEAQ. CDR3 sequence (DNA): TGTGCCAGCAGCTCTAGGGCGGGGTACAGCTCCTACGAGCAGTACTTC. Amino acids: CASSSRAGYSSYEQYF.

This clonotype appeared a few times. V gene TRBV29-1 combines with J gene TRBJ2-1; 8 bases map to TRBD1. In germline, CDR1 is SQVTM, CDR2 ANQGSEA. V trimming: 7 bases; J trimming: 6 bases; junction bases outside the gene matches: 5. The CDR3 covers 12 residues. The CDR3 nucleotides are TGCAGCGCGACAGGGGTGGGCAATGAGCAGTTCTTC. Amino acids: CSATGVGNEQFF.

This clonotype was detected only a few times. The chain combines TRBV7-9 with TRBJ2-1, with TRBD2 as a possible D gene (6 bases). The V gene lost 3 bases and the J gene lost 7 bases, with 13 bases spanning the gap. CDR1 and CDR2 (germline): SEHNR, FQNEAQ (reference sequence). CDR3 length equals 14 residues. The CDR3 DNA reads as TGTGCCAGCAGCTTCGGGACTGAATGGAATGAGCAGTTCTTC. It specifies CASSFGTEWNEQFF.

V usage is TRBV20-1 and J usage is TRBJ2-5; 7 bases are shared with TRBD1. Germline CDR1 and CDR2: DFQATT and SNEGSKA (reference sequence). V lost 3 bases to trimming and J lost 2 bases; unmatched junction nucleotides: 9. CDR3 length equals 15 residues. The CDR3 DNA reads TGCAGTGCTAGCCGCTCCGGACAGGTACAAGAGACCCAGTACTTC. This gives the protein CSASRSGQVQETQYF.